This T cell receptor beta chain was obtained from a study of CD8 T cells in ankylosing spondylitis. Overall study results and limits: Disease-linked clones bore a CD8+ phenotype, appearing relatively rarely in peripheral blood. Seven to nine highly homologous variants formed a TCR beta motif that appeared characteristic of ankylosing spondylitis blood.

Points on this clonotype: What it binds is unknown.

Using quantitative 5'-RACE with molecular barcodes, the authors made TCR beta libraries. TCRdb re-called the 5' RACE reads through MiXCR, storing one row per CDR3 protein. Among a few hundred thousand distinct CDR3 sequences, around 18% were seen once, and the ten largest hold roughly 46%. CDR3 length: 15 amino acids. Looked up from germline, CDR1 is SGHDT and CDR2 is YYEEEE. Trimming at V came to 4 bases and at J to 3 bases, leaving 10 bases not matched to a gene. The V call is TRBV5-6, the J call TRBJ2-7; 7 nucleotides match TRBD2. The sequenced sample was blood, either unsorted or a sorted T cell fraction (not recorded which). The origin of this receptor is a male donor with ankylosing spondylitis. CDR3 in amino acids: CASSLVGRGDYEQYF. The CDR3 coding sequence is TGTGCCAGCAGCCTAGTGGGGAGGGGAGACTACGAGCAGTACTTC.